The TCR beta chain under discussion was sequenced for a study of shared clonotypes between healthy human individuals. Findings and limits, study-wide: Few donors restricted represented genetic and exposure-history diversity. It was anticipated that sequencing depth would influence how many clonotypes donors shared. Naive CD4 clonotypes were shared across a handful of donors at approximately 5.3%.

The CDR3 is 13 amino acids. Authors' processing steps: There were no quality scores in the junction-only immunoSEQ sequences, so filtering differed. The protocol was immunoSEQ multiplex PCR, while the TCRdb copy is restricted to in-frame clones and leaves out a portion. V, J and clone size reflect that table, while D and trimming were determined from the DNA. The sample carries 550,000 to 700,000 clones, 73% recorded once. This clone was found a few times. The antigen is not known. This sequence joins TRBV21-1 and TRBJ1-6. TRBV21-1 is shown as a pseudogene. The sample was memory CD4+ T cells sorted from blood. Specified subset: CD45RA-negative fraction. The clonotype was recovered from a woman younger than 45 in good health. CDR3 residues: CASAGGSDSPLHF. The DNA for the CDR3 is TGTGCCAGCGCGGGCGGGAGTGATTCACCCCTCCACTTT.